Below are 30 T cell receptor beta chains sequenced from a single sample in a study of molecular identifiers for immune sequencing clone quantification. TCRdb re-called the PCR reads through MiXCR, storing one row per CDR3 protein. There are around 480,000 distinct CDR3 sequences in the sample; around 23% occur only once, and roughly 0.79% lies in the top ten. The sample consisted of naive CD8+ T cells from blood, with Jurkat cell RNA spiked in. Subset given: FACS-sorted CD8+CD4-CCR7+CD45RA+ naive T cells. The receptor set was obtained from a human donor in good health. Some libraries in this study had Jurkat cell RNA spiked in.

The DNA for the CDR3 is TGTGCCAGCAGTCCGGGGACAGTCTACTACGAGCAGTACTTC. As protein: CASSPGTVYYEQYF. The chain joins TRBV27 to TRBJ2-7; 7 positions agree with TRBD1. Germline CDR1 MNHEY, CDR2 SMNVEV (reference sequence). V dropped 5 bases and J dropped 3; count of bases not matched to a gene: 7. CDR3 length: 14 amino acids.

This clonotype was counted only a few times. J is TRBJ2-2 and V is TRBV30; D perhaps matches TRBD2 (5 bases). Trimming took off 0 bases at V and 6 bases at J, with 14 bases between the two ends. CDR3 length equals 15 residues. The germline V gene encodes CDR1 GTSNPN and CDR2 SVGIG (reference sequence). The CDR3 is CAWSVQGSTAGELFF. The CDR3, as DNA: TGTGCCTGGAGTGTACAAGGGAGTACTGCCGGGGAGCTGTTTTTT.

J is TRBJ1-2 and V is TRBV20-1; TRBD1 aligns across 8 bases. The germline gives CDR1 DFQATT, CDR2 SNEGSKA (reference sequence). The V and J ends lost 6 bases and 8 bases, in that order; junction bases with no gene match: 8. The CDR3 extends over 12 amino acids. CDR3 protein: CSAPNGQGGYTF. CDR3 in DNA: TGCAGTGCCCCCAATGGACAGGGCGGCTACACCTTC.

Many counts were recorded for this clonotype. V is TRBV5-5 and J is TRBJ1-5, with unresolved D. The CDR3 consists of 15 residues. V was clipped by 6 bases and J by 4 bases, with 17 bases between them. The V gene's germline CDR1 is SGHKS and CDR2 YYEKEE (reference sequence). The CDR3 region is CASNPWYGGNQPQHF. In DNA form, the CDR3 reads TGTGCCAGCAACCCTTGGTATGGCGGGAATCAGCCCCAGCATTTT.

The chain joins TRBV11-2 to TRBJ2-2, with unresolved D. The V end was cut by 6 bases, the J end by 3 bases, with 11 bases between. The CDR3 has 14 amino acids. Germline V gene sequence: CDR1 SGHAT, CDR2 FQNNGV. The CDR3 is CASSPGFYTGELFF. Here the CDR3 DNA reads TGTGCCAGCAGTCCCGGGTTCTACACCGGGGAGCTGTTTTTT. Full variable domain (outside the CDR3, taken from reference TRBV11-2 and TRBJ2-2): EAGVAQSPRYKIIEKRQSVAFWCNPISGHATLYWYQQILGQGPKLLIQFQNNGVVDDSQLPKDRFSAERLKGVDSTLKIQPAKLEDSAVYLCASSPGFYTGELFFGEGSRLTVL.

V gene TRBV11-3 combines with J gene TRBJ2-7, with 9 bases matching TRBD2. With V trimmed by 5 bases and J by 0 bases, 5 bases remained unmatched. This CDR3 has 15 residues. The germline V gene has CDR1 SGHNT and CDR2 YENEEA. The CDR3 sequence is CASSQTSGSSYEQYF. The CDR3 DNA is TGTGCCAGCAGCCAGACTAGCGGAAGCTCCTACGAGCAGTACTTC.

This clonotype was seen repeatedly, ten times or more. The germline gene is not matched at one end of the junction; a read error may be the cause. The CDR3 DNA reads as TGCGCCAGCAGCCAAGACTCAGGGGGAGCTTTGGCTCTCTTT. Its translation: CASSQDSGGALALF. The chain is built from TRBV4-1 and TRBJ1-1; the match to TRBD1 covers 7 bases. Germline-derived CDR1 and CDR2 are MGHRA and YSYEKL. The CDR3 is 14 amino acids.

The chain combines TRBV6-1 with TRBJ1-1, with D hard to call. The CDR3 runs 14 residues. Deletions cut 4 bases from V and 8 bases from J, with 17 bases between. The V gene's germline CDR1 is MNHNS and CDR2 SASEGT. The CDR3 sequence: CASSARRETFEAFF. The CDR3 DNA reads TGTGCCAGCAGTGCGAGAAGAGAAACCTTCGAAGCTTTCTTT.

The chain recombines TRBV6-5 with TRBJ2-5, with D hard to call. The germline V gene encodes CDR1 MNHEY and CDR2 SVGAGI. V was clipped by 2 bases and J by 2 bases, with 6 bases between them. This CDR3 is 13 amino acids long. Here the CDR3 reads CASSYHNQETQYF. CDR3 nucleotide sequence: TGTGCCAGCAGTTACCACAATCAAGAGACCCAGTACTTC.

This clonotype was seen more than once but under ten times. The gene calls are TRBV15 and TRBJ2-5, with D unresolved. The CDR3 has 17 residues. Trimming cost V 4 bases and J 0 bases, with 18 bases left between them. CDR1 and CDR2 (germline): LNHNV, YYDKDF (reference sequence). The CDR3 is CATSIHSSPSDQETQYF. The CDR3 DNA sequence: TGTGCCACCAGCATCCACAGTTCGCCGAGCGACCAAGAGACCCAGTACTTC.

In its sample, this clonotype was seen many times. The gene calls are TRBV29-1 and TRBJ2-7; TRBD1 is a possible D gene (5 bases). Trimming shortened V by 3 bases and J by 4 bases, and 10 bases separated the two germline ends. The CDR3 has 12 residues. Germline V gives CDR1 SQVTM, CDR2 ANQGSEA. DNA for the CDR3: TGCAGCGTTGAGGCACAGGAGTACGAGCAGTACTTC. Translation: CSVEAQEYEQYF.

This clonotype came up many times. The genes are TRBV4-3 and TRBJ2-7; the D gene could be TRBD1 or TRBD2 (5 bases each). The CDR3 has 14 amino acids. The germline V and J ends were trimmed by 1 base and 4 bases, with 11 bases remaining between them. CDR1 is LGHNA and CDR2 is YSLEER in the germline V gene. DNA of the CDR3: TGCGCCAGCAGCCAAGGCCGGGGCTCTTACGAGCAGTACTTC. Translated: CASSQGRGSYEQYF.

As concerns this clonotype: Germline is not matched at one junction end, which may reflect a read error. The chain couples TRBV6-5 to TRBJ2-6, with TRBD1 identical over 7 bases. Germline loops: CDR1 MNHEY, CDR2 SVGAGI. This CDR3 spans 17 amino acids. CDR3 region: CASSMPGTDSGANVPTF. CDR3 bases: TGTGCCAGCAGTATGCCTGGGACAGACTCTGGGGCCAACGTCCCGACTTTC.

A word on this clonotype: A junction end diverges from the germline sequence, so it may reflect a read error. The chain has TRBV4-1 and TRBJ1-5; D remains ambiguous. Germline loops: CDR1 MGHRA, CDR2 YSYEKL. The CDR3 has 12 amino acids. The DNA of the CDR3 is TGCGCCAGCAGCCACCCCTATCCGCCCCCGCATTTT. It codes for CASSHPYPPPHF.

The CDR3 loop reads CASSYSGGYTGELFF. CDR3 nucleotide sequence: TGTGCCAGCAGTTACTCAGGAGGGTACACCGGGGAGCTGTTTTTT. The V gene is TRBV6-6, the J gene TRBJ2-2; TRBD2 is a possible D gene (6 bases). V was shortened by 0 bases and J by 3 bases, with 8 bases between the two germline ends. This CDR3 contains 15 residues. Germline V CDR1 and CDR2: MNHNY, SVGAGI (reference sequence).

This clonotype was counted a few times. This chain joins TRBV28 and TRBJ2-3, with D possibly matching TRBD1 (6 bases). Germline CDR1 and CDR2: MDHEN and SYDVKM. Trimming removed 8 bases from V and 6 bases from J, with 15 bases in between. This CDR3 comprises 13 residues. The CDR3 region is CASGWGRRDTQYF. CDR3 DNA: TGTGCCAGCGGTTGGGGGCGCCGGGATACGCAGTATTTT.

This clonotype appeared many times. The chain has TRBV29-1 and TRBJ1-1, with D uncertain. V gave up 6 bases and J gave up 1 base, with 9 bases separating them. The CDR3 contains 12 residues. CDR1 and CDR2 from the germline V gene are SQVTM and ANQGSEA. CDR3 sequence: CSVRTSNTEAFF. In DNA, the CDR3 is TGCAGCGTCCGGACCTCGAACACTGAAGCTTTCTTT.

The rearrangement uses TRBV13 and TRBJ1-2; TRBD1 is a possible D gene (6 bases). V was pared by 0 bases and J by 5 bases, with 13 bases between. CDR3 length: 15 amino acids. Germline V lookup: CDR1 PRHDT, CDR2 FYEKMQ (reference sequence). CDR3 in amino acids: CASSLGGQGPYGYTF. CDR3 bases: TGTGCCAGCAGCTTAGGTGGGCAGGGGCCTTATGGCTACACCTTC.

A word on this clonotype: Compared with germline, one end of the junction differs, possibly owing to a read error. This chain links TRBV7-8 with TRBJ2-7; 9 bases agree with TRBD1. This CDR3 has 17 residues. Germline V gene sequence: CDR1 SGHVS, CDR2 FQNEAQ. CDR3 coding DNA: TGTGCCAGCAGCTTAGAGCTCGGACAGGGGAGCTCCTGCGAGCAGTACTTC. It encodes CASSLELGQGSSCEQYF.

The rearrangement links TRBV20-1 to TRBJ2-5, with TRBD2 matching over 7 bases. J gave up 0 bases and V 5 bases, and 9 bases lay outside the gene matches. Germline lookup yields CDR1 DFQATT and CDR2 SNEGSKA (reference sequence). There are 15 residues in the CDR3. The CDR3 region has the DNA TGCAGTGCTCGAGTCCTAGCGGAGTACCAAGAGACCCAGTACTTC. The encoded protein is CSARVLAEYQETQYF.

This chain links TRBV20-1 with TRBJ2-7, with D perhaps matching TRBD1 (6 bases). Trimming left V 6 bases short and J 1 base short, with 13 bases between. Germline CDR1 and CDR2: DFQATT and SNEGSKA (reference sequence). This CDR3 is built from 13 residues. The CDR3 DNA reads as TGCAGTGCACGGACAGCCCTATCCTACGAGCAGTACTTC. It codes for CSARTALSYEQYF.

This clonotype was seen ten or more times. The chain carries TRBV29-1 and TRBJ2-5, with D unresolved. This CDR3 comprises 16 residues. V shed 3 bases and J shed 5 bases, with 22 bases lying between them. Germline CDR1 SQVTM, CDR2 ANQGSEA. Here the CDR3 reads CSVDGLMTPLGETQYF. The DNA of the CDR3 is TGCAGCGTTGATGGCCTGATGACCCCCCTCGGCGAGACCCAGTACTTC.

This clonotype was observed a single time. The CDR3 DNA reads as TGTGCCAGCAGCCAACGGTGGGCCTCCTACGAGCAGTACTTC. This translates into CASSQRWASYEQYF. The chain employs TRBV4-2 and TRBJ2-7; unclear D gene. The length of the CDR3 is 14 residues. Germline V gene lookup returns CDR1 LGHNA and CDR2 YNFKEQ. Deletions cut 2 bases from V and 0 bases from J, with 8 bases between.

This clonotype has at least ten counts. This chain joins TRBV5-1 and TRBJ2-7; D is unclear. Trimming cost V 3 bases and J 6 bases, with 16 bases left between them. This CDR3 has 14 residues. Germline lookup yields CDR1 SGHRS and CDR2 YFSETQ. CDR3: CASSWVAAKGEQYF. Here the CDR3 DNA reads TGCGCCAGCAGCTGGGTGGCAGCCAAGGGCGAGCAGTACTTC.

This clonotype was picked up a small number of times. The rearrangement joins TRBV13 to TRBJ2-7; no definite D call. This CDR3 is 13 amino acids long. Deletions cut 5 bases from V and 0 bases from J, with 8 bases between. In germline, CDR1 is PRHDT, CDR2 FYEKMQ (reference sequence). The DNA of the CDR3 is TGTGCCAGCAGCCGGACGGACTCCTACGAGCAGTACTTC. Translating gives CASSRTDSYEQYF.

For this clonotype: A much larger clone differs by one base, so this may be a read error. The CDR3 bases are TGTGCCAGCAGCTTAAGGGGGGGACTACCGCCAGAGGCCCAGTACTTC. Translating it yields CASSLRGGLPPEAQYF. The chain couples TRBV7-3 to TRBJ2-5, with 7 bases lining up with TRBD2. CDR3 size: 16 residues. CDR1 and CDR2 from the germline V gene are SGHTA and FQGTGA.

At least ten counts were recorded for this clonotype. This chain connects TRBV9 to TRBJ1-1; D is ambiguous. This CDR3 has 15 residues. Germline loops: CDR1 SGDLS, CDR2 YYNGEE. V lost 1 base and J lost 0, with 10 bases in between. CDR3 bases: TGTGCCAGCAGCGTACCCAGTAGCATGAACACTGAAGCTTTCTTT. As protein: CASSVPSSMNTEAFF. Using reference TRBV9 and TRBJ1-1 for the parts outside the CDR3, the full variable domain is DSGVTQTPKHLITATGQRVTLRCSPRSGDLSVYWYQQSLDQGLQFLIQYYNGEERAKGNILERFSAQQFPDLHSELNLSSLELGDSALYFCASSVPSSMNTEAFFGQGTRLTVV.

This clonotype came up a few times. The rearrangement links TRBV20-1 to TRBJ2-5, with D possibly being TRBD1 (6 bases). This CDR3 is 14 amino acids long. Germline CDR1 is DFQATT and CDR2 is SNEGSKA (reference sequence). Trimming left V 4 bases short and J 0 bases short, with 12 bases between. The CDR3 loop reads CSAISRQDQETQYF. The CDR3 coding sequence is TGCAGTGCTATTTCGAGACAGGACCAAGAGACCCAGTACTTC.

Turning to this clonotype: A read error is possible here, since a much larger clone lies one base away. The chain is built from TRBV7-9 and TRBJ2-5, with 8 bases identical to TRBD2. J was trimmed by 9 bases and V by 6 bases; bases with no gene match: 12. Germline V CDR1 and CDR2: SEHNR, FQNEAQ (reference sequence). There are 14 residues in the CDR3. CDR3 sequence (DNA): TGTGCCAGCAGTCATCGAGCGGGAGTTGAGGCCCAGTACTTC. It specifies CASSHRAGVEAQYF.

Details on this clonotype: Given a much more abundant clone one base away, this may be a read error. The chain has TRBV27 and TRBJ1-5; D is unclear. This CDR3 has 13 amino acids. V gave up 3 bases and J gave up 2 bases, with 5 bases separating them. Germline CDR1 MNHEY, CDR2 SMNVEV (reference sequence). The CDR3 DNA reads as TGTGCCAGCAGTTTTGATGGCAATCAGCCCCAGCATTTT. Its translation: CASSFDGNQPQHF.